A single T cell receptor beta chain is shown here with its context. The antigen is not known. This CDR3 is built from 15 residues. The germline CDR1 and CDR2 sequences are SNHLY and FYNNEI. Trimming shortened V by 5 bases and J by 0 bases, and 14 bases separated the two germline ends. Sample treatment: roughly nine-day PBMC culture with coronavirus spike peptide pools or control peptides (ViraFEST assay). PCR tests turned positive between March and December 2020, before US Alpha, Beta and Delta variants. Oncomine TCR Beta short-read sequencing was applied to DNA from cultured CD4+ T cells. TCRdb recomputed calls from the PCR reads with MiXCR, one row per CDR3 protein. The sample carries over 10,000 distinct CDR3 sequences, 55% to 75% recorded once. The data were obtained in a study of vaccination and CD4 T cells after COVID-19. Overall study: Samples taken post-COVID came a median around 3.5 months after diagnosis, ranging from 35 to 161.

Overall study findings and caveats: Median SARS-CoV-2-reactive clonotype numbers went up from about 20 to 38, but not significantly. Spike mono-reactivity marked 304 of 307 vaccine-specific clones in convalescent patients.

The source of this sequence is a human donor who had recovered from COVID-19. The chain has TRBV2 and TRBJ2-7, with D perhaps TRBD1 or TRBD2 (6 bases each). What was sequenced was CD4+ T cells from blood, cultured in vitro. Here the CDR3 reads CASSRRAGVSYEQYF. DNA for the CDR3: TGTGCCAGCAGTAGGAGGGCAGGGGTCTCCTACGAGCAGTACTTC.